The 10 T cell receptor beta chains presented below share a single source sample, sequenced in a study of T cell responses to AZD1222 COVID-19 vaccine. TCRdb keeps only in-frame clones here, not all; method: immunoSEQ multiplex PCR. The repertoire includes some 70,000 clones, roughly 80% of them detected once, and around an eighth sits in the top ten. Material: peripheral blood, obtained 28 days after the second AZD1222 dose. The source is an adult who received the AZD1222 COVID-19 vaccine.

The chain has TRBV13 and TRBJ2-7, with D tentatively TRBD1 or TRBD2 (6 bases each). The CDR3 runs to 17 residues. Per the germline V gene, CDR1 is PRHDT and CDR2 is FYEKMQ (reference sequence). Trimming took 3 bases from V and 4 from J, leaving 22 bases between them. The CDR3 nucleotides read TGTGCCAGCAGCTTGAGTTCGGGGGCCTATCTATCGTACGAGCAGTACTTC. It codes for CASSLSSGAYLSYEQYF.

The rearrangement joins TRBV19 to TRBJ2-5; weak D call: TRBD2 (6 bases). The CDR3 is made up of 17 amino acids. Germline CDR1 LNHDA, CDR2 SQIVND (reference sequence). Trimming pared 1 base from V and 1 base from J, leaving 16 bases between. The CDR3 DNA sequence: TGTGCCAGTAGTATAGGTTCCGGGGGAGGATTCCAAGAGACCCAGTACTTC. Translation: CASSIGSGGGFQETQYF.

The chain carries TRBV11-3 and TRBJ2-1, with a possible D match to TRBD2 (6 bases). CDR1 is SGHNT, CDR2 YENEEA, per germline. CDR3 length: 16 residues. Between the trimmed V and J ends, which lost 4 bases and 2 bases, there was a span of 15 bases. This CDR3 reads CASSSAGGVAYNEQFF. CDR3 in DNA: TGTGCCAGCAGCTCCGCAGGAGGGGTCGCCTACAATGAGCAGTTCTTC.

V gene TRBV7-9 combines with J gene TRBJ1-6; possibly TRBD1 for D (5 bases). The germline CDR1 and CDR2 sequences are SEHNR and FQNEAQ (reference sequence). V was clipped by 6 bases and J by 7 bases, with 16 bases between them. The CDR3 loop spans 15 amino acids. CDR3 in amino acids: CASSPGQGLNSPLHF. CDR3 in DNA: TGTGCCAGCAGTCCCGGACAAGGGTTGAATTCACCCCTCCACTTT.

This sequence joins TRBV5-1 and TRBJ2-1; D gene uncertain. The CDR3 consists of 15 residues. CDR1 and CDR2 (germline): SGHRS, YFSETQ. V was clipped by 2 bases and J by 0 bases, with 9 bases between them. For the CDR3, the DNA is TGCGCCAGCAGCTTTCTGCACAGCTCCTACAATGAGCAGTTCTTC. As protein: CASSFLHSSYNEQFF.

The gene calls are TRBV5-5 and TRBJ1-6; possible D gene TRBD1, 6 bases. CDR1 is SGHKS, CDR2 YYEKEE, per germline (reference sequence). Between the trimmed V and J ends, which lost 0 bases and 1 base, there was a span of 11 bases. This CDR3 has 17 residues. CDR3 in amino acids: CASSLAGGASYNSPLHF. In nucleotides, the CDR3 is TGTGCCAGCAGCTTGGCGGGGGGGGCGTCCTATAATTCACCCCTCCACTTT.

V and J are TRBV7-9 and TRBJ2-3; D gene uncertain. Trimming pared 5 bases from V and 6 bases from J, leaving 15 bases between. CDR1 SEHNR and CDR2 FQNEAQ come from the germline V gene (reference sequence). This CDR3 comprises 14 residues. CDR3 nucleotide sequence: TGTGCCAGCAGCCCCTCATCGGGTGGGGATACGCAGTATTTT. It codes for CASSPSSGGDTQYF.

By share, this clone counts as medium-sized. V usage is TRBV4-3 and J usage is TRBJ2-1, with 9 nucleotides matching TRBD1. The CDR3 is 15 residues long. CDR1 LGHNA and CDR2 YSLEER come from the germline V gene. With V trimmed by 0 bases and J by 3 bases, 0 bases remained unmatched. Written as DNA, the CDR3 is TGCGCCAGCAGCCAAGAGACAGGGGGCTACAATGAGCAGTTCTTC. Its translation is CASSQETGGYNEQFF.

V and J are TRBV6-2 or TRBV6-3 and TRBJ1-5; D uncertain. The CDR3 totals 17 residues. The germline V gene encodes CDR1 MNHEY and CDR2 SVGEGT. V lost 2 bases and J 4 bases, leaving 18 bases between the germline ends. The CDR3 DNA reads as TGTGCCAGCAGTTACAGGAGTAGGCGAGGGCCTAATCAGCCCCAGCATTTT. Translating it yields CASSYRSRRGPNQPQHF.

V is TRBV18 and J is TRBJ2-7, with 8 bases identical to TRBD1. Germline V gene sequence: CDR1 KGHSH, CDR2 LQKENI. This CDR3 comprises 15 residues. The V gene end was trimmed by 2 bases and the J gene end by 2 bases; junction bases not matched to a gene: 5. The CDR3 here is CASSPDRGRTYEQYF. The CDR3, as DNA: TGTGCCAGCTCACCAGACAGGGGCAGGACCTACGAGCAGTACTTC.